This T cell receptor beta chain was recovered during a study of a mutant IDH1 vaccine in newly diagnosed glioma. The overall study: Patients had eight vaccinations, in weeks 1, 3, 5, 7, 11, 15, 19 and 23. Previous care, which was radiotherapy, temozolomide, or both, most often involved both.

Time point indicated: week 23, last vaccination. In the vaccine, a single dose held 300 ug of the mutant IDH1 20-mer peptide, along with topical imiquimod. As concerns this clone: Its antigen is unidentified.

Assay used: immunoSEQ multiplex PCR; TCRdb lists only in-frame clones, some missing. The table includes approximately 67,000 clones, over 70% detected once. The starting material was PBMCs, obtained from a glioma patient whose treatment included an IDH1 peptide vaccine. This sequence was found in a man aged 18 to 30 with glioma.

DNA of the CDR3: TGTGCCAGCAGCTTAGCGCGGGCCCCCGGGGAGCTGTTTTTT. It specifies CASSLARAPGELFF. The chain employs TRBV11-3 and TRBJ2-2, with a weak D call TRBD2 (5 bases). The V end lost 1 base, the J end lost 6 bases, and 9 bases lay between the germline ends. Germline assignment: CDR1 SGHNT and CDR2 YENEEA. The CDR3 loop spans 14 amino acids.